The 10 T cell receptor beta chains reported below all come from one sample, sequenced in a study of T cell clonality in common variable immunodeficiency. The method was immunoSEQ multiplex PCR; TCRdb's version includes in-frame clones alone and lacks a portion of them. The sample was found to contain about 39,000 clones, and every one recurs. The sample taken for sequencing was peripheral blood mononuclear cells. The origin of the receptors is a person aged 18 to 70 in good health.

This clone was recorded a few times. This CDR3 reads CASSFAQTVTEAFF. Incomplete CDR3 DNA: TGTGCCAGCAGCTTCGCCCAGACAGTCACTGAA. The chain links TRBV7-9 to TRBJ1-1; possible D gene TRBD1, 5 bases. The read ends 3 residues shy of where the CDR3 ends; the end is completed using the germline J gene. This CDR3 has 14 amino acids. V lost 3 bases to trimming and J lost 4 bases, with 12 bases between them. Germline CDR1 is SEHNR and CDR2 is FQNEAQ (reference sequence). The full variable domain, with the rest looked up from reference TRBV7-9 and TRBJ1-1, is DTGVSQNPRHKITKRGQNVTFRCDPISEHNRLYWYRQTLGQGPEFLTYFQNEAQLEKSRLLSDRFSAERPKGSFSTLEIQRTEQGDSAMYLCASSFAQTVTEAFFGQGTRLTVV.

As to this clone: The read ends 3 residues early relative to the CDR3; the germline J gene fills the gap. The genes are TRBV7-8 and TRBJ2-2; 10 bases match TRBD1. Germline V gene lookup returns CDR1 SGHVS and CDR2 FQNEAQ. The CDR3 runs 15 residues. CDR3 sequence reads: CASSPDGTGDEKLFF. The covered CDR3 bases are TGTGCCAGCAGCCCGGACGGGACAGGGGATGAAAAG.

In its sample, this clone was seen a few times. CDR3 sequence: CASSDRTNDYTF. The covered CDR3 bases are TGTGCCAGCAGTGATAGGACAAATGAC. J is TRBJ1-2 and V is TRBV6-1; weak D call: TRBD1 (5 bases). Read data end 3 residues before the CDR3 end; the end is taken from the germline J gene. The CDR3 is 12 amino acids. Per the germline V gene, CDR1 is MNHNS and CDR2 is SASEGT.

In this sample, this clone turned up many times. The read is 3 residues too short to cover the CDR3 end, so that end is filled in from the germline J gene. The gene calls are TRBV5-1 and TRBJ2-6; 8 nucleotides align to TRBD1. This CDR3 is 18 amino acids long. The V gene end was trimmed by 4 bases and the J gene end by 0 bases; junction bases not matched to a gene: 9. The germline V gene encodes CDR1 SGHRS and CDR2 YFSETQ. Partial CDR3 DNA: TGCGCCAGCAGCACTAAGACAGGGGTTCACTCTGGGGCCAACGTC. Protein: CASSTKTGVHSGANV. The full CDR3 sequence reads CASSTKTGVHSGANVLTF.

Many counts were recorded for this clone. The read ends 3 residues shy of where the CDR3 ends; the end is completed using the germline J gene. This rearrangement joins TRBV12-3 or TRBV12-4 to TRBJ2-7; 8 nucleotides match TRBD1. This CDR3 has 14 amino acids. The trim removed 6 bases at V and 2 bases at J, leaving 6 bases unmatched. Incomplete CDR3 DNA: TGTGCCAGCAGCAGGGACAGGCCAGCCTACGAG. Its protein is CASSRDRPAYE. The entire CDR3 reads CASSRDRPAYEQYF.

This clone was recorded at least ten times. The CDR3 end lies 3 residues beyond the end of the read and is filled in from the germline J gene. This chain joins TRBV9 and TRBJ2-5, with TRBD2 as a possible D gene (5 bases). The CDR3 consists of 15 residues. Germline CDR1 and CDR2: SGDLS and YYNGEE. V lost 0 bases to trimming and J lost 1 base, with 10 bases between them. The sequenced CDR3 bases are TGTGCCAGCAGCGTAGGACTATTCAGCCAAGAGACC. It specifies CASSVGLFSQET. The full-length CDR3 reads as CASSVGLFSQETQYF.

This clone has ten or more counts. The read comes to an end 3 residues before the CDR3 does, leaving the germline J gene to fill in the end. This chain uses TRBV7-8 with TRBJ1-5, with D perhaps TRBD1 (6 bases). V lost 2 bases and J 6 bases, leaving 14 bases between the germline ends. Germline V lookup: CDR1 SGHVS, CDR2 FQNEAQ. This CDR3 spans 15 amino acids. The covered CDR3 bases are TGTGCCAGCAGCTTACACTTGGGGGCCCCTCAGCCC. It codes for CASSLHLGAPQP. The full CDR3 protein reads CASSLHLGAPQPQHF.

This clone occurred a few times. With a much larger clone just one base away, this may be a read error. The read halts 3 residues ahead of the CDR3 end, with the missing end drawn from the germline J gene. Other DNA sequences in this specimen translate into the identical CDR3. This chain uses TRBV18 with TRBJ2-5, with TRBD2 matching 8 bases. The CDR3 is made up of 17 amino acids. CDR1 is KGHSH, CDR2 LQKENI, per germline. The sequenced CDR3 bases are TGCGCCAGCTCACGGGGGCTGGCGGGAGGCTCCCAAGAGACC. Translated: CASSRGLAGGSQET. The CDR3 as a whole reads CASSRGLAGGSQETQYF.

In this sample, this clone turned up many times. The read halts 3 residues ahead of the CDR3 end, with the missing end drawn from the germline J gene. V and J are TRBV10-3 and TRBJ2-5, with D tentatively TRBD2 (5 bases). Germline assignment: CDR1 ENHRY and CDR2 SYGVKD. V lost 8 bases to trimming and J lost 2 bases, with 12 bases between them. CDR3 size: 13 residues. Partial CDR3 DNA: TGTGCCATCTCCTCCCGGGGACAAGAGACC. Protein: CAISSRGQET. The whole CDR3 sequence is CAISSRGQETQYF.

In this sample, this clone turned up many times. The CDR3 end lies 3 residues beyond the end of the read and is filled in from the germline J gene. The chain combines TRBV19 with TRBJ2-5, with D possibly being TRBD2 (5 bases). CDR3 length equals 14 residues. Between the trimmed V and J ends, which lost 1 base and 2 bases, there was a span of 8 bases. Looked up from germline, CDR1 is LNHDA and CDR2 is SQIVND (reference sequence). The part of the CDR3 DNA that was read is TGTGCCAGTAGTATAGCGGGGTCTCAAGAGACC. It encodes CASSIAGSQET. The full CDR3 sequence reads CASSIAGSQETQYF.